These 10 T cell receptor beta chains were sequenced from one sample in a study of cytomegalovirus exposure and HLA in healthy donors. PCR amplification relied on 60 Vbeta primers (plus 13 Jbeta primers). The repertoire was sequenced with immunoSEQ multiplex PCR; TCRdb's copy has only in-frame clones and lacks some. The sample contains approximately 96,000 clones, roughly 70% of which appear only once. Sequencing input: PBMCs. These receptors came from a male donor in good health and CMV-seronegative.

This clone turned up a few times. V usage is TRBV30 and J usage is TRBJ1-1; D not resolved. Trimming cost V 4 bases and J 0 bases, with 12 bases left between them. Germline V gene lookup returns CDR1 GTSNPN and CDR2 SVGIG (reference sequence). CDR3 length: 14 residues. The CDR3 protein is CAWISGILNTEAFF. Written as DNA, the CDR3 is TGTGCCTGGATCTCCGGGATACTGAACACTGAAGCTTTCTTT.

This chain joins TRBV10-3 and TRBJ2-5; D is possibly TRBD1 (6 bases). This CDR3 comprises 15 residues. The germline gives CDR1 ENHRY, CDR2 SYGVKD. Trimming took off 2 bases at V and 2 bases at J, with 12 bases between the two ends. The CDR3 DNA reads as TGTGCCATCAGTGAGCATCCGGGGACACAAGAGACCCAGTACTTC. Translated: CAISEHPGTQETQYF.

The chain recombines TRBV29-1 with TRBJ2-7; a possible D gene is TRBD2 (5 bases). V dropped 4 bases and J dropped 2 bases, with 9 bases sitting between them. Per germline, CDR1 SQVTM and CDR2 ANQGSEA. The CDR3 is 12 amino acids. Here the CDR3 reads CSVGGEPYEQYF. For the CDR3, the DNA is TGCAGCGTTGGGGGAGAGCCCTACGAGCAGTACTTC.

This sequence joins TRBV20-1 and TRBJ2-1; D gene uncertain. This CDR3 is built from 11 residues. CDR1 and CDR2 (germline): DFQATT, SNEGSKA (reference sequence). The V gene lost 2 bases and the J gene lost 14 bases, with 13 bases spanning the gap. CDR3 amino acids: CSARKVGEEFF. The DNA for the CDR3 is TGCAGTGCTAGAAAGGTAGGAGAGGAGTTCTTC.

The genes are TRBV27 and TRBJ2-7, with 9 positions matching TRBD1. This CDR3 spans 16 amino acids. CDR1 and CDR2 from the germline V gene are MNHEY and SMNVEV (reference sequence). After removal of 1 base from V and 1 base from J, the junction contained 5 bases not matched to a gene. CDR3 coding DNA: TGTGCCAGCAGTTTATATAGCGACAGGGGGTCCTACGAGCAGTACTTC. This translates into CASSLYSDRGSYEQYF.

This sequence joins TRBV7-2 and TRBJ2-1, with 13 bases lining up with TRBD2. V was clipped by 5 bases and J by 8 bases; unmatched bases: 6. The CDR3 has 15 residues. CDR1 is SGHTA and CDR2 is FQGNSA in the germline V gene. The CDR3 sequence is CASSVLGLAGDEQFF. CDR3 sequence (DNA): TGTGCCAGCAGCGTCCTCGGACTAGCGGGAGATGAGCAGTTCTTC. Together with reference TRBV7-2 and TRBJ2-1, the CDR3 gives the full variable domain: GAGVSQSPSNKVTEKGKDVELRCDPISGHTALYWYRQSLGQGLEFLIYFQGNSAPDKSGLPSDRFSAERTGGSVSTLTIQRTQQEDSAVYLCASSVLGLAGDEQFFGPGTRLTVL.

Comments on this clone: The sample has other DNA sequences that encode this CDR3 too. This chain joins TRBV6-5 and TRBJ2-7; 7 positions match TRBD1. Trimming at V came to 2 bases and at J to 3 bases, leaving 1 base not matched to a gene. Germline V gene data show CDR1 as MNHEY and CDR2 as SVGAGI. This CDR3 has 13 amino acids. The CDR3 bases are TGTGCCAGCAGTTACCGGGACAGCTACGAGCAGTACTTC. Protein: CASSYRDSYEQYF.

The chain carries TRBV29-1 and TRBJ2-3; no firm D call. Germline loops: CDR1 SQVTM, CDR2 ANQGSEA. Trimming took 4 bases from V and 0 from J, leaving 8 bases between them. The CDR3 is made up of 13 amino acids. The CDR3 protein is CSVGQASTDTQYF. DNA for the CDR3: TGCAGCGTTGGACAAGCTAGCACAGATACGCAGTATTTT.

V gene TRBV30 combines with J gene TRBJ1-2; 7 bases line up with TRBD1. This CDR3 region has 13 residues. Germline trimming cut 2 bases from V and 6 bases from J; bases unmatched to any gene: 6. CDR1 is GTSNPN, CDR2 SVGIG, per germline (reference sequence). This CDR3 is CAWSNKGADGYTF. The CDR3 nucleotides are TGTGCCTGGAGTAATAAGGGGGCGGATGGCTACACCTTC.

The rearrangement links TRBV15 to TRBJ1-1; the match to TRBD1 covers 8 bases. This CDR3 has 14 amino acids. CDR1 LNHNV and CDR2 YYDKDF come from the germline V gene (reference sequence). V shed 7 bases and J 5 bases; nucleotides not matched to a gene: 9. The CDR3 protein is CATNTRTGRTEAFF. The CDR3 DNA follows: TGTGCCACCAATACACGGACAGGGAGGACTGAAGCTTTCTTT.